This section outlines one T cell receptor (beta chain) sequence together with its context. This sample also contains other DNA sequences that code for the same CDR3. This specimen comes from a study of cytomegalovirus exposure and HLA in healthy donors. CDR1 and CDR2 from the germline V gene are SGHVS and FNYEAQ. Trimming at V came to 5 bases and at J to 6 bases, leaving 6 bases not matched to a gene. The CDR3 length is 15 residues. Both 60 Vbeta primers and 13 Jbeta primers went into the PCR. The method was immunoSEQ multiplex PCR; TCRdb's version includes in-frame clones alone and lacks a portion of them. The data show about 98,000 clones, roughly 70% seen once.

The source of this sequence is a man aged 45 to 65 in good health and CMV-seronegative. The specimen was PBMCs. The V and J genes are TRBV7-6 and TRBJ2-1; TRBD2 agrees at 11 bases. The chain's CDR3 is CASSPGTSGFNEQFF. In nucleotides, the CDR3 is TGTGCCAGCAGCCCCGGGACTAGCGGTTTCAATGAGCAGTTCTTC.